This T cell receptor (beta chain) stems from a study of T cells after yellow fever vaccination. This clonotype was detected only a few times. Looked up from germline, CDR1 is MDHEN and CDR2 is SYDVKM. V shed 2 bases and J shed 7 bases, with 8 bases lying between them. The CDR3 has 13 residues. One entry per CDR3 protein results from TCRdb running MiXCR on the 5' RACE reads. Of 450,000 to 600,000 distinct CDR3 sequences listed, less than 15% are singletons. The TCR originated in a man under 40 who received the YFV17D yellow fever vaccine. The sequencing here drew on PBMCs, taken on the day of the yellow fever booster vaccination. The V call is TRBV28, the J call TRBJ1-4; possibly TRBD1 for D (5 bases). The CDR3 nucleotides read TGTGCCAGCAGTTTAGCAGGGTTTGAAAAACTGTTTTTT. Protein sequence: CASSLAGFEKLFF.